The 32 T cell receptor beta chains below all came from one sample that was sequenced in a study of T-cell reconstitution after alpha-beta-depleted transplantation in children. For TCRbeta, the library was prepared with unique molecular identifiers. TCRdb passed the PCR reads through MiXCR, listing each CDR3 protein once. There are 300,000 to 400,000 distinct CDR3 sequences in the sample; roughly 21% occur only once, and approximately 10% lies in the top ten. The material was PBMCs, mostly from graft donor cells, obtained 180 days after TCRalphabeta/CD19-depleted stem cell transplant. The receptors shown here come from a male patient younger than 18 who had a stem cell transplant for acute lymphoblastic leukemia, so the T cells may come from the graft donor.

This clonotype was picked up a small number of times. The rearrangement uses TRBV7-3 and TRBJ2-2, with D maybe TRBD2 (6 bases). V shed 2 bases and J shed 11 bases, with 12 bases lying between them. Germline V gene data show CDR1 as SGHTA and CDR2 as FQGTGA. The CDR3 is 13 residues long. CDR3 sequence: CASSLGRREELFF. The CDR3 DNA reads TGTGCCAGCAGCTTAGGGCGGAGGGAAGAGCTGTTTTTT.

This clonotype has a handful of counts. The rearrangement joins TRBV20-1 to TRBJ2-3; D call uncertain. CDR3 length: 11 residues. Trimming removed 4 bases from V and 5 bases from J, with 7 bases in between. CDR1 and CDR2 from the germline V gene are DFQATT and SNEGSKA (reference sequence). The CDR3 DNA follows: TGCAGTGCTATTCGGATAGATACGCAGTATTTT. It specifies CSAIRIDTQYF.

This clonotype was seen a few times. The rearrangement joins TRBV27 to TRBJ2-7; 10 bases agree with TRBD2. Trimming at V came to 1 base and at J to 2 bases, leaving 2 bases not matched to a gene. The CDR3 is made up of 15 amino acids. Germline V gene data show CDR1 as MNHEY and CDR2 as SMNVEV (reference sequence). In DNA form, the CDR3 reads TGTGCCAGCAGTTTATATAGCGGGGGGCCCTACGAGCAGTACTTC. Its translation: CASSLYSGGPYEQYF.

This clonotype appeared a few times. The chain links TRBV2 to TRBJ2-5; either TRBD1 or TRBD2 may fit D (5 bases each). The length of the CDR3 is 14 residues. V was pared by 7 bases and J by 4 bases, with 16 bases between. Germline assignment: CDR1 SNHLY and CDR2 FYNNEI. This chain's CDR3 is CASIGADGLETQYF. Here the CDR3 DNA reads TGTGCCAGCATCGGGGCGGACGGGTTAGAGACCCAGTACTTC.

This chain connects TRBV5-5 to TRBJ1-2, with D perhaps matching TRBD1 (6 bases). V was clipped by 4 bases and J by 4 bases, with 14 bases between them. This CDR3 has 14 amino acids. Germline CDR1 reads SGHKS; CDR2 reads YYEKEE (reference sequence). The CDR3 DNA reads as TGTGCCAGCAGCCCAAGCGGGGGGGCCTATGGCTACACCTTC. Translation: CASSPSGGAYGYTF. The whole variable domain, remainder taken from reference TRBV5-5 and TRBJ1-2, is DAGVTQSPTHLIKTRGQQVTLRCSPISGHKSVSWYQQVLGQGPQFIFQYYEKEERGRGNFPDRFSARQFPNYSSELNVNALLLGDSALYLCASSPSGGAYGYTFGSGTRLTVV.

This clonotype came up a few times. The chain links TRBV6-1 to TRBJ2-7, with 8 bases lining up with TRBD1. Unmatched junction bases numbered 11, after V lost 7 bases and J lost 3 bases. Germline V gives CDR1 MNHNS, CDR2 SASEGT. The CDR3 runs to 15 residues. The CDR3 region has the DNA TGTGCCAGCACCCTAAGGAGACAGGGGCACTACGAGCAGTACTTC. Protein: CASTLRRQGHYEQYF.

This clonotype was counted between two and nine times. This chain uses TRBV14 with TRBJ2-1; TRBD2 agrees at 8 bases. CDR1 SGHDN and CDR2 FVKESK come from the germline V gene. V trimming: 0 bases; J trimming: 4 bases; junction bases outside the gene matches: 5. This CDR3 is 16 amino acids long. Here the CDR3 DNA reads TGTGCCAGCAGCCAAGATTTAGCGGGACCATACAATGAGCAGTTCTTC. Its protein is CASSQDLAGPYNEQFF.

The V and J genes are TRBV12-3 or TRBV12-4 and TRBJ2-1; 7 nucleotides agree with TRBD2. This CDR3 spans 14 amino acids. Losses at the gene ends were 6 bases for V and 3 bases for J; bases not matched to a gene: 5. The CDR3 DNA sequence: TGTGCCAGCAGATCTAGCGGCCGCTACAATGAGCAGTTCTTC. It translates to CASRSSGRYNEQFF.

This clonotype occurred a few times. V is TRBV2 and J is TRBJ2-1, with D possibly TRBD1 on 5 matching bases. CDR1 is SNHLY and CDR2 is FYNNEI in the germline V gene. The CDR3 length is 15 residues. Trimming shortened V by 5 bases and J by 1 base, and 12 bases separated the two germline ends. Here the CDR3 reads CASSFRASSYNEQFF. Written as DNA, the CDR3 is TGTGCCAGCAGTTTCAGGGCCTCATCCTACAATGAGCAGTTCTTC.

J is TRBJ2-3 and V is TRBV5-1; D is unresolved. The V and J ends lost 3 bases and 4 bases respectively, with 12 bases between them. Germline V gene lookup returns CDR1 SGHRS and CDR2 YFSETQ. This CDR3 contains 14 residues. CDR3 protein: CASSSTTRADTQYF. The CDR3 DNA follows: TGCGCCAGCAGCTCCACCACTCGCGCAGATACGCAGTATTTT.

This clonotype turned up a few times. The V call is TRBV5-1, the J call TRBJ1-5, with 7 bases that match TRBD1. The junction had 4 bases not matched to a gene; V was cut back by 2 bases and J by 2 bases. The germline V gene has CDR1 SGHRS and CDR2 YFSETQ. The CDR3 has 15 residues. The CDR3 is CASSFEGARNQPQHF. CDR3 nucleotides: TGCGCCAGCAGCTTCGAGGGGGCACGCAATCAGCCCCAGCATTTT.

This rearrangement joins TRBV2 to TRBJ2-1; no clear D gene. Per the germline V gene, CDR1 is SNHLY and CDR2 is FYNNEI. The V gene lost 4 bases and the J gene lost 0 bases, with 22 bases spanning the gap. This CDR3 spans 19 amino acids. The DNA for the CDR3 is TGTGCCAGCAGTGGGGGAACTAAGACAAATTACTACTCCTACAATGAGCAGTTCTTC. Translation gives CASSGGTKTNYYSYNEQFF.

The chain is built from TRBV6-5 and TRBJ1-4; D unclear. This CDR3 has 18 amino acids. Germline CDR1 MNHEY, CDR2 SVGAGI. V shed 0 bases and J shed 4 bases, with 18 bases lying between them. CDR3 coding DNA: TGTGCCAGCAGTTACTCCGGCCTGGCCAGGCGGTATAATGAAAAACTGTTTTTT. This gives the protein CASSYSGLARRYNEKLFF.

CDR3 in amino acids: CASSNRGSGNTIYF. In nucleotides, the CDR3 is TGTGCCAGCAGTAACAGGGGTTCTGGAAACACCATATATTTT. The chain is built from TRBV12-3 or TRBV12-4 and TRBJ1-3; 7 nucleotides agree with TRBD1. With 5 bases clipped from V and 1 base from J, the junction kept 2 bases outside the gene matches. The CDR3 has 14 residues.

This clonotype has just a few counts. The genes are TRBV5-1 and TRBJ2-7; 7 bases are a match to TRBD1. Per the germline V gene, CDR1 is SGHRS and CDR2 is YFSETQ. CDR3 size: 16 residues. Unmatched junction bases numbered 12, after V lost 2 bases and J lost 4 bases. CDR3 in amino acids: CASSLDQTGATYEQYF. The DNA of the CDR3 is TGCGCCAGCAGCTTAGACCAAACAGGGGCAACGTACGAGCAGTACTTC. Combining the CDR3 with reference TRBV5-1 and TRBJ2-7 gives the whole variable domain KAGVTQTPRYLIKTRGQQVTLSCSPISGHRSVSWYQQTPGQGLQFLFEYFSETQRNKGNFPGRFSGRQFSNSRSEMNVSTLELGDSALYLCASSLDQTGATYEQYFGPGTRLTVT.

V usage is TRBV7-9 and J usage is TRBJ1-3; no clear D. The CDR3 extends over 15 amino acids. Germline V gene lookup returns CDR1 SEHNR and CDR2 FQNEAQ (reference sequence). V gave up 5 bases and J gave up 0 bases, with 11 bases separating them. The CDR3 region is CASSPPGFSGNTIYF. The CDR3 DNA reads as TGTGCCAGCAGCCCCCCCGGCTTCTCTGGAAACACCATATATTTT.

There are a few counts of this clonotype. The chain has TRBV7-9 and TRBJ2-7; D not resolved. Deletions cut 2 bases from V and 2 bases from J, with 10 bases between. CDR3 size: 14 residues. Per the germline V gene, CDR1 is SEHNR and CDR2 is FQNEAQ (reference sequence). The CDR3 spells CASSLPGSTYEQYF. The CDR3 region has the DNA TGTGCCAGCAGCTTACCAGGATCCACCTACGAGCAGTACTTC.

This chain links TRBV6-2 or TRBV6-3 with TRBJ2-7; TRBD2 agrees at 9 bases. The J segment lost 3 bases and the V segment lost 5 bases, leaving 11 bases of the junction unmatched. The CDR3 runs to 16 residues. The germline CDR1 and CDR2 sequences are MNHEY and SVGEGT. The CDR3 bases are TGTGCCAGCAGTGGCCCTAGCGGGATGACACTCTACGAGCAGTACTTC. Translation gives CASSGPSGMTLYEQYF.

This sequence joins TRBV15 and TRBJ1-5, with TRBD1 as a possible D gene (6 bases). Germline V gene data show CDR1 as LNHNV and CDR2 as YYDKDF (reference sequence). This CDR3 comprises 15 residues. V was trimmed by 4 bases and J by 2 bases, leaving 12 bases between them. CDR3 in amino acids: CATSTQGWGNQPQHF. In DNA, the CDR3 is TGTGCCACCAGCACACAGGGTTGGGGCAATCAGCCCCAGCATTTT.

This chain connects TRBV2 to TRBJ2-4; tentatively, D is TRBD2 (6 bases). This CDR3 is 16 amino acids long. The germline gives CDR1 SNHLY, CDR2 FYNNEI. The V end lost 3 bases, the J end lost 1 base, and 13 bases lay between the germline ends. The CDR3 DNA sequence: TGTGCCAGCAGTGATCTGGGACTCCTGGCCAAAAACATTCAGTACTTC. Translation gives CASSDLGLLAKNIQYF.

There are a few counts of this clonotype. The chain couples TRBV5-1 to TRBJ2-7; TRBD1 agrees at 7 bases. V gave up 2 bases and J gave up 5 bases; unmatched junction bases: 10. The CDR3 is 15 amino acids. Per the germline V gene, CDR1 is SGHRS and CDR2 is YFSETQ. CDR3 residues: CASSFSTGPLDEQYF. In DNA, the CDR3 is TGCGCCAGCAGCTTCTCGACAGGGCCGTTAGACGAGCAGTACTTC. Filled out from reference TRBV5-1 and TRBJ2-7, the complete variable domain reads KAGVTQTPRYLIKTRGQQVTLSCSPISGHRSVSWYQQTPGQGLQFLFEYFSETQRNKGNFPGRFSGRQFSNSRSEMNVSTLELGDSALYLCASSFSTGPLDEQYFGPGTRLTVT.

This clonotype was found a few times. The chain couples TRBV7-8 to TRBJ1-6; the match to TRBD1 covers 8 bases. This CDR3 has 20 amino acids. The germline V gene encodes CDR1 SGHVS and CDR2 FQNEAQ. The trim removed 8 bases at V and 0 bases at J, leaving 18 bases unmatched. CDR3 nucleotides: TGTGCCAGCCGGGGACTAGAAGGGACAGGCCTAAGCTCCTATAATTCACCCCTCCACTTT. Translated, it gives CASRGLEGTGLSSYNSPLHF.

The V call is TRBV10-3, the J call TRBJ2-7; 10 bases match TRBD1. Unmatched junction bases numbered 10, after V lost 4 bases and J lost 7 bases. The CDR3 loop spans 15 amino acids. CDR1 and CDR2 (germline): ENHRY, SYGVKD. The CDR3 DNA follows: TGTGCCATCAGTGGCTGGGGACAGGGGTCGGGTGAGCAGTACTTC. Amino acids: CAISGWGQGSGEQYF.

In its sample, this clonotype was seen a few times. This rearrangement joins TRBV15 to TRBJ2-3, with 8 bases fitting TRBD2. CDR3 length equals 15 residues. In germline, CDR1 is LNHNV, CDR2 YYDKDF (reference sequence). The V segment lost 8 bases and the J segment 4 bases; nucleotides outside the gene matches: 11. CDR3 in DNA: TGTGCCACCTCTCTAGCGGGCCAATCGGCAGATACGCAGTATTTT. Protein: CATSLAGQSADTQYF.

The V and J genes are TRBV7-2 and TRBJ1-2, with 8 bases aligning to TRBD1. Trimming at V came to 6 bases and at J to 1 base, leaving 4 bases not matched to a gene. Germline assignment: CDR1 SGHTA and CDR2 FQGNSA. The CDR3 is 14 residues long. CDR3 DNA: TGTGCCAGCAGGGGACAGGTGGTTAACTATGGCTACACCTTC. Encoded protein: CASRGQVVNYGYTF.

The chain links TRBV6-1 to TRBJ2-7; possibly TRBD1 for D (6 bases). From germline, CDR1 is MNHNS and CDR2 SASEGT. This CDR3 has 13 amino acids. Trimming pared 6 bases from V and 4 bases from J, leaving 13 bases between. The CDR3 reads CASRTGSSYEQYF. CDR3 nucleotide sequence: TGTGCCAGCAGGACAGGCTCTTCTTACGAGCAGTACTTC.

CDR3 bases: TGCGCCAGCAGCTTGGGCGTGAAAACTAGCGGGAGCAGACAGACCCAGTACTTC. Amino acid sequence: CASSLGVKTSGSRQTQYF. The V gene is TRBV5-1, the J gene TRBJ2-5, with 11 bases matching TRBD2. CDR3 size: 18 residues. The V gene end was trimmed by 0 bases and the J gene end by 6 bases; junction bases not matched to a gene: 13. Germline CDR1 is SGHRS and CDR2 is YFSETQ.

The chain carries TRBV21-1 and TRBJ2-5; the table's D call, TRBD1, was not checked against the DNA. TRBV21-1 is noted as a pseudogene. This CDR3 is 13 amino acids long. CDR3 sequence (DNA): TGTGCCAGCAGCACAGGGGCGAGGGAGACCCAGTACTTC. Encoded protein: CASSTGARETQYF.

The chain carries TRBV4-1 and TRBJ1-2, with 8 bases aligning to TRBD1. Germline values: CDR1 MGHRA, CDR2 YSYEKL. CDR3 length equals 14 residues. Unmatched junction bases numbered 7, after V lost 4 bases and J lost 6 bases. CDR3 in DNA: TGCGCCAGCAGCCCGATCCCACAGGGGGATGGCTACACCTTC. Residues: CASSPIPQGDGYTF.

This clonotype was detected only a few times. The chain uses TRBV4-1 and TRBJ2-7; possibly TRBD1 or TRBD2 for D (5 bases each). This CDR3 region has 14 residues. CDR1 MGHRA and CDR2 YSYEKL come from the germline V gene. V lost 3 bases and J lost 4, with 13 bases in between. CDR3 sequence: CASSQGDGWYEQYF. The CDR3 nucleotides read TGCGCCAGCAGCCAGGGGGACGGCTGGTACGAGCAGTACTTC.

J is TRBJ1-2 and V is TRBV27; 9 positions agree with TRBD1. V lost 4 bases, J lost 8 bases, and 23 bases stayed unmatched. CDR1 is MNHEY and CDR2 is SMNVEV in the germline V gene (reference sequence). The CDR3 is made up of 19 amino acids. CDR3 DNA: TGTGCCAGCAGTTATTATCCGGGGGACAGGGCCATCCTCTGGGGGGGCTACACCTTC. This encodes CASSYYPGDRAILWGGYTF.

Turning to this clonotype: This may be a read error: a much more frequent sequence differs by one nucleotide. The chain links TRBV9 to TRBJ2-3; D uncertain. The CDR3 runs 13 residues. Trimming took off 0 bases at V and 2 bases at J, with 4 bases between the two ends. The germline CDR1 and CDR2 sequences are SGDLS and YYNGEE. CDR3 loop: CASSVGATDTQYF. CDR3 bases: TGTGCCAGCAGCGTAGGGGCCACAGATACGCAGTATTTT.